The 28 T cell receptor beta chains below were found in one sample sequenced in a study of blood T cell repertoires in COVID-19. The method was immunoSEQ multiplex PCR; TCRdb's version includes in-frame clones alone and lacks a portion of them. The sample lists over 200,000 clones, about four fifths occurring once. The specimen sequenced was PBMCs or T cells enriched from blood (not recorded which). All receptors come from a man aged 55 to 70 who had recovered from COVID-19.

The chain recombines TRBV27 with TRBJ1-1; maybe TRBD1 (5 bases). The CDR3 spans 14 residues. Germline V CDR1 and CDR2: MNHEY, SMNVEV (reference sequence). Trimming took off 6 bases at V and 2 bases at J, with 13 bases between the two ends. CDR3 coding DNA: TGTGCCAGCAGGTCCAACAGGCACAACACTGAAGCTTTCTTT. Amino acids: CASRSNRHNTEAFF.

In this sample, this clone turned up a few times. The rearrangement links TRBV9 to TRBJ2-2; no reliable D call. The CDR3 spans 15 residues. Per germline, CDR1 SGDLS and CDR2 YYNGEE. Trimming cost V 0 bases and J 10 bases, with 16 bases left between them. The CDR3 DNA follows: TGTGCCAGCAGCGTAGGTCTCCAGGCCTCCCAGGAGCTGTTTTTT. Its protein product is CASSVGLQASQELFF.

V usage is TRBV19 and J usage is TRBJ1-5, with TRBD1 matching over 12 bases. The germline V gene encodes CDR1 LNHDA and CDR2 SQIVND (reference sequence). There are 15 residues in the CDR3. The ends lost 4 bases at V and 5 bases at J; junction bases unmatched: 3. The DNA for the CDR3 is TGTGCCAGTAGTAGGGGACAGGGGGCTTATCAGCCCCAGCATTTT. This codes for CASSRGQGAYQPQHF.

The chain links TRBV7-9 to TRBJ2-6, with TRBD1 identical over 7 bases. The CDR3 totals 15 residues. Trimming at V came to 5 bases and at J to 2 bases, leaving 3 bases not matched to a gene. CDR1 is SEHNR, CDR2 FQNEAQ, per germline (reference sequence). CDR3 amino acids: CASSATGAGANVLTF. The CDR3 DNA follows: TGTGCCAGCAGCGCTACAGGGGCTGGGGCCAACGTCCTGACTTTC.

The genes are TRBV7-6 and TRBJ1-1; D might be TRBD1 (6 bases). There are 14 residues in the CDR3. Germline CDR1 reads SGHVS; CDR2 reads FNYEAQ. Trimming cost V 6 bases and J 3 bases, with 14 bases left between them. The CDR3 DNA follows: TGTGCCAGCAGGCTGGACAGTCGGTACACTGAAGCTTTCTTT. Encoded protein: CASRLDSRYTEAFF. The full variable domain, with the rest looked up from reference TRBV7-6 and TRBJ1-1, is GAGVSQSPRYKVTKRGQDVALRCDPISGHVSLYWYRQALGQGPEFLTYFNYEAQQDKSGLPNDRFSAERPEGSISTLTIQRTEQRDSAMYRCASRLDSRYTEAFFGQGTRLTVV.

The chain joins TRBV6-5 to TRBJ1-1; D call uncertain. This CDR3 has 14 residues. The germline V gene has CDR1 MNHEY and CDR2 SVGAGI. Trimming removed 6 bases from V and 1 base from J, with 12 bases in between. The CDR3 DNA reads as TGTGCCAGCAGACAAACGACGGGGAACACTGAAGCTTTCTTT. Translated, it gives CASRQTTGNTEAFF.

This clone was detected a few times. The chain couples TRBV5-4 to TRBJ1-6, with D perhaps matching TRBD1 (5 bases). The CDR3 has 15 residues. V gave up 3 bases and J gave up 4 bases, with 11 bases separating them. Germline V gene lookup returns CDR1 SGHNT and CDR2 YYREEE (reference sequence). Written as DNA, the CDR3 is TGTGCCAGCAGCTCCGACAGTACGTATAATTCACCCCTCCACTTT. This translates into CASSSDSTYNSPLHF.

This clone was seen just once. The chain carries TRBV11-2 and TRBJ2-3, with a tentative D call TRBD1 (6 bases). Germline V gene sequence: CDR1 SGHAT, CDR2 FQNNGV. There are 14 residues in the CDR3. Trimming removed 8 bases at V and 3 bases at J, with 15 bases between. The DNA for the CDR3 is TGTGCCAGCGGGCCGGGGACACTAACAGATACGCAGTATTTT. This sequence encodes CASGPGTLTDTQYF.

The chain links TRBV19 to TRBJ1-2, with D possibly TRBD1 on 5 matching bases. This CDR3 region has 14 residues. Germline CDR1 is LNHDA and CDR2 is SQIVND (reference sequence). The V gene lost 3 bases and the J gene lost 2 bases, with 10 bases spanning the gap. The CDR3 DNA reads as TGTGCCAGTAGTATGGAAAGGGGAAACTATGGCTACACCTTC. The encoded protein is CASSMERGNYGYTF. The full variable domain, its missing parts supplied by reference TRBV19 and TRBJ1-2, is DGGITQSPKYLFRKEGQNVTLSCEQNLNHDAMYWYRQDPGQGLRLIYYSQIVNDFQKGDIAEGYSVSREKKESFPLTVTSAQKNPTAFYLCASSMERGNYGYTFGSGTRLTVV.

This sequence joins TRBV10-3 and TRBJ1-3; D is possibly TRBD1 (6 bases). Germline CDR1 and CDR2: ENHRY and SYGVKD. The length of the CDR3 is 14 residues. The V gene lost 6 bases and the J gene lost 6 bases, with 15 bases spanning the gap. The CDR3 spells CAIRTPGGENTIYF. As DNA, the CDR3 is TGTGCCATCAGAACTCCTGGGGGCGAAAACACCATATATTTT.

This clone has a single count. The V call is TRBV3-1 (or the pseudogene TRBV3-2), the J call TRBJ2-2; TRBD1 is a possible D gene (5 bases). Trimming removed 2 bases at V and 2 bases at J, with 12 bases between. This CDR3 comprises 16 residues. Germline assignment: CDR1 LGHDT and CDR2 YNNKEL (reference sequence). CDR3 nucleotides: TGTGCCAGCAGCCAAACCTATCAGGGAAACACCGGGGAGCTGTTTTTT. It yields the protein CASSQTYQGNTGELFF.

A single count supports this clone. The chain employs TRBV18 and TRBJ2-3; 9 positions agree with TRBD1. Germline V gene lookup returns CDR1 KGHSH and CDR2 LQKENI. The CDR3 contains 17 residues. V lost 4 bases to trimming and J lost 6 bases; unmatched junction nucleotides: 14. CDR3: CASSLGTGKAQTDTQYF. CDR3 sequence (DNA): TGTGCCAGCTCACTCGGGACAGGGAAAGCACAGACCGATACGCAGTATTTT.

The chain carries TRBV5-1 and TRBJ1-3; the D is unclear. This CDR3 region has 16 residues. Germline V gene sequence: CDR1 SGHRS, CDR2 YFSETQ. Trimming removed 1 base from V and 0 bases from J, with 11 bases in between. For the CDR3, the DNA is TGCGCCAGCAGCTTGCAGCCTGGACTCTCTGGAAACACCATATATTTT. This codes for CASSLQPGLSGNTIYF.

The genes are TRBV6-5 and TRBJ1-2; D not resolved. The CDR3 is made up of 12 amino acids. V gave up 10 bases and J gave up 3 bases, with 12 bases separating them. Germline loops: CDR1 MNHEY, CDR2 SVGAGI. This CDR3 is CATRVGDYGYTF. The CDR3 DNA reads TGTGCCACCCGGGTCGGGGACTATGGCTACACCTTC.

This CDR3 reads CASSPGTSKFQETQYF. The DNA for the CDR3 is TGTGCCAGCTCACCCGGGACTAGTAAGTTCCAAGAGACCCAGTACTTC. This chain joins TRBV18 and TRBJ2-5, with 8 bases lining up with TRBD2. V was pared by 3 bases and J by 1 base, with 7 bases of the junction left unmatched. From germline, CDR1 is KGHSH and CDR2 LQKENI. The CDR3 has 16 amino acids.

The V call is TRBV9, the J call TRBJ2-3; 11 nucleotides match TRBD2. CDR1 SGDLS and CDR2 YYNGEE come from the germline V gene. This CDR3 is 15 amino acids long. With 4 bases clipped from V and 2 bases from J, the junction kept 3 bases outside the gene matches. In nucleotides, the CDR3 is TGTGCCAGCAGCTTAGCGGGGGGGAACACAGATACGCAGTATTTT. Translating it yields CASSLAGGNTDTQYF.

This sequence joins TRBV6-2 or TRBV6-3 and TRBJ1-5; TRBD1 is a possible D gene (6 bases). V lost 5 bases and J 0 bases, leaving 11 bases between the germline ends. Germline V gene sequence: CDR1 MNHEY, CDR2 SVGEGT. CDR3 length equals 15 residues. Here the CDR3 DNA reads TGTGCCAGCAGTATGACAGGTTCTAGCAATCAGCCCCAGCATTTT. Its translation is CASSMTGSSNQPQHF.

V usage is TRBV24-1 and J usage is TRBJ2-7, with 7 bases that match TRBD1. Germline V gives CDR1 KGHDR, CDR2 SFDVKD. This CDR3 region has 15 residues. The trim removed 1 base at V and 2 bases at J, leaving 4 bases unmatched. CDR3 nucleotide sequence: TGTGCCACCAGTGATTTCGTCCAGGGGGCCTACGAGCAGTACTTC. This codes for CATSDFVQGAYEQYF.

The V call is TRBV9, the J call TRBJ1-1; D is ambiguous. V lost 3 bases and J 6 bases, leaving 9 bases between the germline ends. Germline assignment: CDR1 SGDLS and CDR2 YYNGEE. The CDR3 is made up of 12 amino acids. The CDR3 bases are TGTGCCAGCAGCGAGGTCGGGGCTGAAGCTTTCTTT. Its translation is CASSEVGAEAFF.

This rearrangement joins TRBV5-1 to TRBJ1-5; D call uncertain. The CDR3 is made up of 13 amino acids. Germline lookup yields CDR1 SGHRS and CDR2 YFSETQ. The V gene lost 2 bases and the J gene lost 5 bases, with 8 bases spanning the gap. As DNA, the CDR3 is TGCGCCAGCAGCTTAGCGGAATATCAGCCCCAGCATTTT. The encoded protein is CASSLAEYQPQHF.

The rearrangement uses TRBV10-3 and TRBJ2-1, with a tentative D call TRBD2 (6 bases). This CDR3 is 13 amino acids long. Trimming removed 6 bases from V and 10 bases from J, with 16 bases in between. Per the germline V gene, CDR1 is ENHRY and CDR2 is SYGVKD. The CDR3, as DNA: TGTGCCATCAGCCATTTGATAGCGGACGAGCAGTTCTTC. Its translation: CAISHLIADEQFF.

The chain carries TRBV25-1 and TRBJ1-2; a weak D match, TRBD1 (6 bases). Per the germline V gene, CDR1 is MGHDK and CDR2 is SYGVNS. CDR3 length equals 13 residues. Between the trimmed V and J ends, which lost 5 bases and 8 bases, there was a span of 15 bases. The CDR3 region has the DNA TGTGCCAGCAGTAATCAAGGGGGACGGGGCTACACCTTC. This codes for CASSNQGGRGYTF.

The count of this clone is one. The chain employs TRBV4-3 and TRBJ1-2; 7 nucleotides match TRBD1. Trimming cost V 1 base and J 0 bases; bases outside gene matches: 8. The CDR3 length is 17 residues. Germline lookup yields CDR1 LGHNA and CDR2 YSLEER. The CDR3 nucleotides are TGCGCCAGCAGCCAAGCCTCGACAGGGCGCGCTAACTATGGCTACACCTTC. It encodes CASSQASTGRANYGYTF.

The CDR3 DNA reads TGTGCCAGCAGCTTAGGAGGGACAGATGATGAAAAACTGTTTTTT. Amino acid sequence: CASSLGGTDDEKLFF. The chain employs TRBV7-2 and TRBJ1-4; 7 bases fit TRBD1. The CDR3 extends over 15 amino acids. Germline trimming cut 1 base from V and 6 bases from J; bases unmatched to any gene: 5. CDR1 and CDR2 from the germline V gene are SGHTA and FQGNSA.

CDR3 coding DNA: TGTGCCAGCAGTGATCGTGGGGACAGGGGGCATCTTAAGACTGAAGCTTTCTTT. Translated, it gives CASSDRGDRGHLKTEAFF. This chain uses TRBV6-1 with TRBJ1-1; 12 bases are a match to TRBD1. This CDR3 is built from 18 residues. The V gene's germline CDR1 is MNHNS and CDR2 SASEGT. J gave up 5 bases and V 3 bases, and 13 bases lay outside the gene matches.

This clone was found a few times. Different DNA sequences within this sample yield the same CDR3. The chain has TRBV6-5 and TRBJ1-5; unclear D gene. The CDR3 extends over 13 amino acids. Per germline, CDR1 MNHEY and CDR2 SVGAGI. V was trimmed by 0 bases and J by 7 bases, leaving 7 bases between them. For the CDR3, the DNA is TGTGCCAGCAGTTACTCTGCAGGCCAGCCCCAGCATTTT. Encoded protein: CASSYSAGQPQHF.

This chain uses TRBV7-2 with TRBJ2-3, with 11 nucleotides matching TRBD2. V shed 9 bases, J shed 6 bases, and the junction held 8 bases outside the gene matches. The CDR3 covers 14 residues. The germline V gene encodes CDR1 SGHTA and CDR2 FQGNSA. This CDR3 reads CARGGTSGADTQYF. The CDR3 coding sequence is TGTGCCAGAGGGGGGACTAGCGGAGCGGATACGCAGTATTTT.

V gene TRBV24-1 combines with J gene TRBJ2-7; D may be TRBD2 (5 bases). CDR3 length: 13 amino acids. V shed 3 bases and J shed 4 bases, with 9 bases lying between them. In germline, CDR1 is KGHDR, CDR2 SFDVKD. The CDR3 nucleotides are TGTGCCACCAGTGATAACGGCGGGTACGAGCAGTACTTC. Translating gives CATSDNGGYEQYF.